This TCR beta chain was observed in a study of blood T cell repertoires in COVID-19. Background on the study: Samples came from the United States, Italy and Spain, spanning acute and convalescent COVID-19. Sources were T cells, B-cell-depleted T cells, or PBMCs; the material itself was cDNA or gDNA.

Authors' processing steps: Reference gene primer amplification yielded estimated nucleated cell counts. Assay: immunoSEQ multiplex PCR; the TCRdb copy retains only in-frame clones and omits some. V, J and clone size reflect that table, while D and trimming were determined from the DNA. The sample lists around 250,000 clones; around 88% were seen once. Germline V gives CDR1 SGHTA, CDR2 FQGNSA. Between the trimmed V and J ends, which lost 5 bases and 1 base, there was a span of 11 bases. The CDR3 has 14 amino acids. In regard to this clone: Additional DNA sequences in this sample encode the identical CDR3.

The material sequenced was peripheral blood. The V call is TRBV7-2, the J call TRBJ1-1; D gene unclear. The sequence came from a man in his forties or fifties with active or convalescent COVID-19. The CDR3 sequence is CASSPSRENTEAFF. CDR3 coding DNA: TGTGCCAGCAGCCCCTCCCGGGAGAACACTGAAGCTTTCTTT.